This T cell receptor (beta chain) was sequenced during a study of cytomegalovirus exposure and HLA in healthy donors. Study-wide findings and caveats: Analyzed later, association rates of TCRs varied across HLA loci, with DRB1 most and HLA-C fewest. As a later analysis showed, a missense DCLRE1C variant was linked to trimming of TCR beta V- and J-genes.

This clone has only a few counts. Antigen: not known. The PCR ran on 60 Vbeta and 13 Jbeta primers. Clones were sequenced by immunoSEQ multiplex PCR, and TCRdb holds only the in-frame ones, with some missing. Among some 190,000 clones listed, around four fifths were seen once. The trim removed 4 bases at V and 5 bases at J, leaving 9 bases unmatched. This CDR3 contains 14 residues. CDR1 is SGHRS and CDR2 is YFSETQ in the germline V gene. The receptor comes from a man aged 18 to 30 in good health and CMV-seronegative. The sequenced material came from PBMCs. The chain joins TRBV5-1 to TRBJ2-7; 7 bases are a match to TRBD1. CDR3 in amino acids: CASSPLTGSHEQYF. CDR3 bases: TGCGCCAGCAGCCCGTTGACAGGGTCCCACGAGCAGTACTTC.